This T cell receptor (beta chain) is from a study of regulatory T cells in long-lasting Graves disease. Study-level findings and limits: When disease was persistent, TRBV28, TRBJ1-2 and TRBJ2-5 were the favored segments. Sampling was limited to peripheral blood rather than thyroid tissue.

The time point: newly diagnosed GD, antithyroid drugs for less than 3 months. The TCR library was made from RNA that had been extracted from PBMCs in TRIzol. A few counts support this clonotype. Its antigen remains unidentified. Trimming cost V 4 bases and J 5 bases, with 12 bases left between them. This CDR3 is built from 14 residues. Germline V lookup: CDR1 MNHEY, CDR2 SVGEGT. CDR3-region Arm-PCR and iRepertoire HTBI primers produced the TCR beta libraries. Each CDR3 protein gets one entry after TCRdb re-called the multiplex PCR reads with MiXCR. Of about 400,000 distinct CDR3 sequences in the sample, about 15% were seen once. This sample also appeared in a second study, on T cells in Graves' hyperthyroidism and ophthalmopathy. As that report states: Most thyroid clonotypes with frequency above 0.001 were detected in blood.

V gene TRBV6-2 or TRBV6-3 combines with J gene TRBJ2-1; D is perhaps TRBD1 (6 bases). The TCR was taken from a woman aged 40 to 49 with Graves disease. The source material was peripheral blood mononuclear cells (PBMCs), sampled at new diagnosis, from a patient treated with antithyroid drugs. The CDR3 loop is CASSWDKKDNEQFF. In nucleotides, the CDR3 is TGTGCCAGCAGTTGGGACAAGAAGGACAATGAGCAGTTCTTC.